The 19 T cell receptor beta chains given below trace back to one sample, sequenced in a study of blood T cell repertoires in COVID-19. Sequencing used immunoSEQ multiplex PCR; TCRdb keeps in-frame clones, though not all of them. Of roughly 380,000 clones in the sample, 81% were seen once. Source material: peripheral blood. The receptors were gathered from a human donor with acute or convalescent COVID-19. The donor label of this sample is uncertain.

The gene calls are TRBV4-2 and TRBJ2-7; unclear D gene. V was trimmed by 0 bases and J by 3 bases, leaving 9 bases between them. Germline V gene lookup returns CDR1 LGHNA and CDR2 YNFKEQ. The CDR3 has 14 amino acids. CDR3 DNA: TGTGCCAGCAGCCAAGATGGTAGCCTCTACGAGCAGTACTTC. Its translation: CASSQDGSLYEQYF.

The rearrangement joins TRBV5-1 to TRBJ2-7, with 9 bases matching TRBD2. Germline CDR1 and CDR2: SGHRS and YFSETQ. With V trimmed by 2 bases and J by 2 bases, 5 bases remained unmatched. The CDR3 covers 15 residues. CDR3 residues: CASSFRAGGTYEQYF. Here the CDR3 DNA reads TGCGCCAGCAGCTTTAGGGCGGGGGGGACCTACGAGCAGTACTTC.

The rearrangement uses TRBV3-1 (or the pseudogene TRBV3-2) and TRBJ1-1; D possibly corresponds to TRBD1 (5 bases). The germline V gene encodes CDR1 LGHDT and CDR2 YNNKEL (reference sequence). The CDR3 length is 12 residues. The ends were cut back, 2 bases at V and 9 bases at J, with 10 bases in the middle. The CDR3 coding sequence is TGTGCCAGCAGCCAAAACCAGGGAAAAGCTTTCTTT. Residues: CASSQNQGKAFF.

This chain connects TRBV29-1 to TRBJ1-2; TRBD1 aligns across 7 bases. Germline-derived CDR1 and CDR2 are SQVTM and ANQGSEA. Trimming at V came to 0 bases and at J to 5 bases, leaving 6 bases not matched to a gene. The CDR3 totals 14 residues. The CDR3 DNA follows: TGCAGCGTTGAAGATCAGGGGGAGTGGTATGGCTACACCTTC. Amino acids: CSVEDQGEWYGYTF.

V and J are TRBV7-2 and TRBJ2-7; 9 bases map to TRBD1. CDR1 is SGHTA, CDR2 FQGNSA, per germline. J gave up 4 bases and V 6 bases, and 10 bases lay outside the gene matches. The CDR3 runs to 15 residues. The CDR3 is CASRSGGTGLYEQYF. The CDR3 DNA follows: TGTGCCAGCAGGAGCGGAGGGACAGGGTTGTACGAGCAGTACTTC.

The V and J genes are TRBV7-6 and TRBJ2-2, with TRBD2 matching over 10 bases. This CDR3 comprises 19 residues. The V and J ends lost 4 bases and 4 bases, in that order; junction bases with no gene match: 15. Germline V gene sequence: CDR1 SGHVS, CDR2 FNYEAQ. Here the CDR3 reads CASSSRGSGGAFSTGELFF. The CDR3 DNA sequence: TGTGCCAGCAGCTCTCGGGGGAGCGGGGGGGCCTTCAGCACCGGGGAGCTGTTTTTT.

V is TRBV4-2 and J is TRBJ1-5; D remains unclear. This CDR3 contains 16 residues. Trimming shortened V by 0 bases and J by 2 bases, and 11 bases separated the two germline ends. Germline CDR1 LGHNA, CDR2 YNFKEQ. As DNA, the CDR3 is TGTGCCAGCAGCCAAGAAGGATTCGGGGGCAATCAGCCCCAGCATTTT. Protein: CASSQEGFGGNQPQHF.

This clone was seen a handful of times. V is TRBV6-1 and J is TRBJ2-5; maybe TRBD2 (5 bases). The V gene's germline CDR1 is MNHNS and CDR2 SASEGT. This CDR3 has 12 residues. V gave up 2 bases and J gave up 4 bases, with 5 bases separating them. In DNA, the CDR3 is TGTGCCAGCAGTGAAACTAGAGAGACCCAGTACTTC. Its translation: CASSETRETQYF.

The CDR3 loop reads CASVDPSTGHYGYTF. CDR3 sequence (DNA): TGTGCCAGCGTGGACCCCTCGACAGGGCACTATGGCTACACCTTC. V usage is TRBV6-5 and J usage is TRBJ1-2; TRBD1 matches 7 bases. After removal of 8 bases from V and 3 bases from J, the junction contained 12 bases not matched to a gene. CDR1 is MNHEY and CDR2 is SVGAGI in the germline V gene. This CDR3 is built from 15 residues.

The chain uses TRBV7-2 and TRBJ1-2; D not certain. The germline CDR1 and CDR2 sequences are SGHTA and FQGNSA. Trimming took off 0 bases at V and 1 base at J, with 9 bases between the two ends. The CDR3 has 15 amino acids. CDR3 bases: TGTGCCAGCAGCTTAGCGCTACTGGTTAACTATGGCTACACCTTC. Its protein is CASSLALLVNYGYTF.

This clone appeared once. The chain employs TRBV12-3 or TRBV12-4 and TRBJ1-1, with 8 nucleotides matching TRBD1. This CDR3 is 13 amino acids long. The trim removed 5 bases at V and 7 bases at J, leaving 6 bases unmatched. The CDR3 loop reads CASSTGGSVEAFF. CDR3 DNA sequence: TGTGCCAGCAGTACAGGGGGATCAGTTGAAGCTTTCTTT.

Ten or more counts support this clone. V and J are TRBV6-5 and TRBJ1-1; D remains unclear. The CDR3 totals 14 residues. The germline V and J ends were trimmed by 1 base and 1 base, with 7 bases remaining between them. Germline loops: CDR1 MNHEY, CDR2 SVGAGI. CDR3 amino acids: CASSYLAGNTEAFF. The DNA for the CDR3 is TGTGCCAGCAGTTACTTGGCAGGGAACACTGAAGCTTTCTTT.

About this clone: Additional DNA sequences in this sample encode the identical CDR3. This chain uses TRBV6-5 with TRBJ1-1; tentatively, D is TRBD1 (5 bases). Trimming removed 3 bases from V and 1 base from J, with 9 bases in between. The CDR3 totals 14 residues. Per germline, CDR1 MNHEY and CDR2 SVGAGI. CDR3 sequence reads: CASSYRQGNTEAFF. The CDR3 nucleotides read TGTGCCAGCAGTTATCGCCAGGGGAACACTGAAGCTTTCTTT.

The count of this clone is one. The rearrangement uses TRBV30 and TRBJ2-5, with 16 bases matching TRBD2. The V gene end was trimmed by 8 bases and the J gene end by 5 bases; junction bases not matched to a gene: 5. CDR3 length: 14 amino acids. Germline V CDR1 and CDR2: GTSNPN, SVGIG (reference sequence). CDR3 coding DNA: TGTGCCGGGACTAGCGGGGGGGCCCGGGAGACCCAGTACTTC. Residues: CAGTSGGARETQYF.

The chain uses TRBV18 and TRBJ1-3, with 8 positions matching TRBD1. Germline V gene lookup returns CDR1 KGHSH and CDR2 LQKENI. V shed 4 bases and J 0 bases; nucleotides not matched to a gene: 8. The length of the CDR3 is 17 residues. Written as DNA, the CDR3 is TGTGCCAGCTCACGAAATGACAGGGGAAGCTCTGGAAACACCATATATTTT. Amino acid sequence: CASSRNDRGSSGNTIYF.

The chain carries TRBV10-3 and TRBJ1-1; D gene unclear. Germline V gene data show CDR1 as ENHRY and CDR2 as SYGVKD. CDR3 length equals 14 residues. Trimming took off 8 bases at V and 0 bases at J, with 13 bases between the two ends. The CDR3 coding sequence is TGTGCCATCGGGCCAACGGGAATGAACACTGAAGCTTTCTTT. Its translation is CAIGPTGMNTEAFF.

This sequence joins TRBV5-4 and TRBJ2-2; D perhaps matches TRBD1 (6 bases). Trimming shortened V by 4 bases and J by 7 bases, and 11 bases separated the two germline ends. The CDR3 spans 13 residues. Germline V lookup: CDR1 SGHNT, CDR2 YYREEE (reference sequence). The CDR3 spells CASSIQGFGELFF. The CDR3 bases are TGTGCCAGCAGCATACAGGGTTTCGGGGAGCTGTTTTTT.

The CDR3 coding sequence is TGTGCCAGCAGCAGATCGGACAAGCCCTACGAGCAGTACTTC. It specifies CASSRSDKPYEQYF. The V gene is TRBV13, the J gene TRBJ2-7, with a possible D match to TRBD1 (5 bases). Per germline, CDR1 PRHDT and CDR2 FYEKMQ (reference sequence). The CDR3 is made up of 14 amino acids. Trimming removed 5 bases from V and 2 bases from J, with 13 bases in between.

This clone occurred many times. The CDR3 DNA sequence: TGTGCCAGTAGTATCGCGCGGGAGCGGGGCTACGAGCAGTACTTC. As protein: CASSIARERGYEQYF. J is TRBJ2-7 and V is TRBV19; 7 bases align to TRBD2. Germline assignment: CDR1 LNHDA and CDR2 SQIVND (reference sequence). The CDR3 loop spans 15 amino acids. Trimming at V came to 3 bases and at J to 3 bases, leaving 8 bases not matched to a gene. The full variable domain, in which reference TRBV19 and TRBJ2-7 provide the parts outside the CDR3, is DGGITQSPKYLFRKEGQNVTLSCEQNLNHDAMYWYRQDPGQGLRLIYYSQIVNDFQKGDIAEGYSVSREKKESFPLTVTSAQKNPTAFYLCASSIARERGYEQYFGPGTRLTVT.